This TCR beta chain was recovered during a study of blood T cells in healthy people across ages. PCR was performed a second time for about 6 to 11 cycles using a sample-barcoded 5' primer and a J-beta primer mix. The template-switch adaptor, which had 12 random nucleotides, put a tag on each cDNA molecule. MiXCR, applied by TCRdb to the 5' RACE reads, yields one record per CDR3 protein. Among about 640,000 distinct CDR3 sequences listed, about 30% were seen once. The CDR3 length is 14 residues. V lost 5 bases and J 2 bases, leaving 10 bases between the germline ends. This clonotype came up many times. Researchers isolated at least 7 million PBMCs per sample.

V is TRBV12-3 or TRBV12-4 and J is TRBJ2-1, with D unclear. The TCR sequence derives from a woman older than 75 in good health. Sequencing was performed on blood. CDR3 loop: CASSARLTYNEQFF. The CDR3 DNA reads TGTGCCAGCAGTGCTCGTTTGACCTACAATGAGCAGTTCTTC.